Shown below are 2 T cell receptor beta chains from a single sample sequenced in a study of cytomegalovirus exposure and HLA in healthy donors. Both 60 Vbeta primers and 13 Jbeta primers went into the PCR. Sequencing used immunoSEQ multiplex PCR; TCRdb keeps in-frame clones, though not all of them. Of about 150,000 clones in the sample, about four fifths were seen once. Sequencing used PBMCs. Receptors were obtained from a man aged 30-40 years in good health and CMV-seropositive.

The genes are TRBV2 and TRBJ2-5; D perhaps matches TRBD1 (6 bases). Germline lookup yields CDR1 SNHLY and CDR2 FYNNEI. This CDR3 comprises 14 residues. Trimming took off 9 bases at V and 5 bases at J, with 19 bases between the two ends. CDR3 in DNA: TGTGCCAGGGCGGGCAGGGGCCGCGAGGAGACCCAGTACTTC. It encodes CARAGRGREETQYF.

The chain has TRBV2 and TRBJ1-5, with 7 positions matching TRBD1. V gave up 3 bases and J gave up 3 bases; unmatched junction bases: 5. The CDR3 length is 15 residues. Germline V lookup: CDR1 SNHLY, CDR2 FYNNEI. Here the CDR3 reads CASSDNRGDNQPQHF. In nucleotides, the CDR3 is TGTGCCAGCAGTGATAACAGGGGCGACAATCAGCCCCAGCATTTT.